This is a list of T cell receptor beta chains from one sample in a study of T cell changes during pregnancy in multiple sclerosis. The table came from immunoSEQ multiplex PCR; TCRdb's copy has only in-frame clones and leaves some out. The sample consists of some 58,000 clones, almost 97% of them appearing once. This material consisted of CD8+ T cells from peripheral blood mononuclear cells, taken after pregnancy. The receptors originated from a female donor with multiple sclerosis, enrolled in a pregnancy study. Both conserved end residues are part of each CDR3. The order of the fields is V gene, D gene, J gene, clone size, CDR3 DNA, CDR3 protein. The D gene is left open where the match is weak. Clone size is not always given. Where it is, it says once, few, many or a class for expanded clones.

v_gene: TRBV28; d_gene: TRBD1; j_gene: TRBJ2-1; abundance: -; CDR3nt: TGTGCCACCGAGGGGGCCGGGGACGATGAGCAGTTCTTC; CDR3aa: CATEGAGDDEQFF
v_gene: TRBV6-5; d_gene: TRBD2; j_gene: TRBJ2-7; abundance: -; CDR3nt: TGTGCCAGCAGTTACGAGGCTAGCGGGATCTACGAGCAGTACTTC; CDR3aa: CASSYEASGIYEQYF
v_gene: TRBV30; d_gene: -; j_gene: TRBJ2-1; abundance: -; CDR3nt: TGTGCCTGGAAAGTTGACTCGAGGGCATACAATGAGCAGTTCTTC; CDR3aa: CAWKVDSRAYNEQFF
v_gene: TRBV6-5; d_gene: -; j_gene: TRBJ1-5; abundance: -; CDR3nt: TGTGCCAGCAGTCTTCGACAGAACAATCAGCCCCAGCATTTT; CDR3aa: CASSLRQNNQPQHF
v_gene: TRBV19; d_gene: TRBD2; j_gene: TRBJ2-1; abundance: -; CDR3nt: TGTGCCACTCGCCCGGGGACTAAATTCAATGAGCAGTTCTTC; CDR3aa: CATRPGTKFNEQFF
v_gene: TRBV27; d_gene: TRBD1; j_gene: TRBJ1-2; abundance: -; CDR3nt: TGTGCCAGCAGTCAACTTGGAGGGGGCAACTATGGCTACACCTTC; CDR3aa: CASSQLGGGNYGYTF
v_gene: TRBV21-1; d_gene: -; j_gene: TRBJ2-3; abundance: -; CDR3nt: TGTGCCAGCAGCAACCGGACTAGACCCTATCTTGCAGATACGCAGTATTTT; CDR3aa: CASSNRTRPYLADTQYF
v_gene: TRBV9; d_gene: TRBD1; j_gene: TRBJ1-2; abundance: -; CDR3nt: TGTGCCAGCAGCCCAGCCCGGGACAGGGGGCATGGCTACACCTTC; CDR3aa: CASSPARDRGHGYTF
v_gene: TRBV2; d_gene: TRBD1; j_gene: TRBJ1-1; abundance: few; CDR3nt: TGTGCCAGCAGACGACAGGGGAGAAACACTGAAGCTTTCTTT; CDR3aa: CASRRQGRNTEAFF
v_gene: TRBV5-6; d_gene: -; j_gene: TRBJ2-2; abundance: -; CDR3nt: TGTGCCAGCAGCTGGGGGGCGAACACCGGGGAGCTGTTTTTT; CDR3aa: CASSWGANTGELFF
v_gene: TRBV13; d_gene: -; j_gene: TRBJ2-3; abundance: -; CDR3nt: TGTGCCAGCAGCTTGGAGCCGGCAGATACGCAGTATTTT; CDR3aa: CASSLEPADTQYF
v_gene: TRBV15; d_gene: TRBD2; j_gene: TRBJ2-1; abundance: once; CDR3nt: TGTGCCACCAGCAGAGATTGGACTAGCTCTTCTAACAATGAGCAGTTCTTC; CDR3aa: CATSRDWTSSSNNEQFF
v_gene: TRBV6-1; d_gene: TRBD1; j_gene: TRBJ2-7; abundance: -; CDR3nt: TGTGCCAGCAGTGGAGGGGGGGGACAGGGAGGTTACGAGCAGTACTTC; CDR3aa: CASSGGGGQGGYEQYF
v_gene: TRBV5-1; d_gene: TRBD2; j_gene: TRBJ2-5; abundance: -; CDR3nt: TGCGCCAGCAGCTTGGTTGCGGGAGGGTCAGAGACCCAGTACTTC; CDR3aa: CASSLVAGGSETQYF
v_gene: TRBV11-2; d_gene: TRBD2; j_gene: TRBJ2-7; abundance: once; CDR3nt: TGTGCCAGCAGCTGGCAGCGGGGGGCCTACGAGCAGTACTTC; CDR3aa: CASSWQRGAYEQYF
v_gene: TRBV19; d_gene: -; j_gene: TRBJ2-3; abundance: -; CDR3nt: TGTGCCAGTAGTGGCTCCGGGACTCTGAGCACAGATACGCAGTATTTT; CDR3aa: CASSGSGTLSTDTQYF
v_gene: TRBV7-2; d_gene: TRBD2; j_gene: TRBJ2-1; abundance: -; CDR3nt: TGTGCCAGCAGCTTAGCCCCCCCAGATAGCGGGATCTACAATGAGCAGTTCTTC; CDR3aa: CASSLAPPDSGIYNEQFF
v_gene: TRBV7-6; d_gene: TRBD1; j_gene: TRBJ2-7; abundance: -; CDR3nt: TGTGCCAGCAGCGTAACAGGGGGCATCATGGAGCAGTACTTC; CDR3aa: CASSVTGGIMEQYF
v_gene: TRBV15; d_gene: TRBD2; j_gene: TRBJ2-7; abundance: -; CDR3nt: TGTGCCACCAGCAGCCCGGGACTAGGGGTCTACGAGCAGTACTTC; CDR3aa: CATSSPGLGVYEQYF
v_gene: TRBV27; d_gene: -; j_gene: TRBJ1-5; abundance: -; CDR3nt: TGTGCCAGCAGTCCGGCAGGGAATCAGCCCCAGCATTTT; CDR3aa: CASSPAGNQPQHF
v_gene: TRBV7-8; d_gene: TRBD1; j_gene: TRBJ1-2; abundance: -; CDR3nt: TGTGCCAGCAGCTTGACTCGGACAGGGGGGGCGGTTGGCTACACCTTC; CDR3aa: CASSLTRTGGAVGYTF
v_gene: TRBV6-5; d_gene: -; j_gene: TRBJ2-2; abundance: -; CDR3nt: TGTGCCAGCACCCCGGACTACCCCCCCGGGGAGCTGTTTTTT; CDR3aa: CASTPDYPPGELFF
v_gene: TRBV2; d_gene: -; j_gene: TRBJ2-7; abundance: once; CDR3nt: TGTGCCAGCAGTTTCGGACTGACCTACGAGCAGTACTTC; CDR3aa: CASSFGLTYEQYF
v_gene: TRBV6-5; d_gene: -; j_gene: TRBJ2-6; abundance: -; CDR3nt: TGTGCCAGCAGTTATTCAGTCTCTGGGGCCAACGTCCTGACTTTC; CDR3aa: CASSYSVSGANVLTF
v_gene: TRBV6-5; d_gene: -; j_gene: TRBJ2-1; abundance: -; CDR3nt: TGTGCCAGCAGAAAAGCGGAGCTCTACAATGAGCAGTTCTTC; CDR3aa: CASRKAELYNEQFF
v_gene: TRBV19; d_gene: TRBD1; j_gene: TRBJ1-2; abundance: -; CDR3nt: TGTGCCAGTAGCGAGACAGGGGCCGCTGGGGGCTACACCTTC; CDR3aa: CASSETGAAGGYTF
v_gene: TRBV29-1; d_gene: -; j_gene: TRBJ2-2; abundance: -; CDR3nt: TGCAGCGGGAAGGGGTGGAGGGGCACCGGGGAGCTGTTTTTT; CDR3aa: CSGKGWRGTGELFF
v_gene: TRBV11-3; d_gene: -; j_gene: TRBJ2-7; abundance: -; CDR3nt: TGTGCCAGCAGCTTAGCAGGGGACCACGAGCAGTACTTC; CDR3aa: CASSLAGDHEQYF
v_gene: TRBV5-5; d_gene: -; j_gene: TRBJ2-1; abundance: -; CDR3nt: TGTGCCAGCAGCTTGGTAGGGCAGCGGGCAAACAATGAGCAGTTCTTC; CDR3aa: CASSLVGQRANNEQFF
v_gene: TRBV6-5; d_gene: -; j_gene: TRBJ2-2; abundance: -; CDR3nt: TGTGCCAGCAGTCCTCAGAAGTCATTCCCCGGGGAGCTGTTTTTT; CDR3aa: CASSPQKSFPGELFF
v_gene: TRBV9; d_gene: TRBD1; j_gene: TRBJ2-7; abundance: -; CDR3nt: TGTGCCAGCAGCCAAGGGACAGCCTCCTACGAGCAGTACTTC; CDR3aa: CASSQGTASYEQYF
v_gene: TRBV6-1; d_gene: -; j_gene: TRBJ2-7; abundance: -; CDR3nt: TGTGCCAGCGAGGGCTCCTACGAGCAGTACTTC; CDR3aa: CASEGSYEQYF
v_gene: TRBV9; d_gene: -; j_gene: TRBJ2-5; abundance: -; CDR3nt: TGTGCCAGCAGCGTAGAGGGGCGGTGGGAGACCCAGTACTTC; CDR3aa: CASSVEGRWETQYF
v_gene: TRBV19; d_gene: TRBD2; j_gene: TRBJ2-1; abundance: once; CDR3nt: TGTGCCAGTAGTATAGGTAGCGGGACCCCCTACAATGAGCAGTTCTTC; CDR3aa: CASSIGSGTPYNEQFF
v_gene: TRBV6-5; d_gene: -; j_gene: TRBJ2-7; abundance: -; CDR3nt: TGTGCCAGCAGTTACAACAGGGTTACCGAGCAGTACTTC; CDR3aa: CASSYNRVTEQYF
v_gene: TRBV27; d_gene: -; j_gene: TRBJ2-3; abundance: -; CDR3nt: TGTGCCAGCAGTTCCAGAGACAGGAGCACAGATACGCAGTATTTT; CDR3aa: CASSSRDRSTDTQYF
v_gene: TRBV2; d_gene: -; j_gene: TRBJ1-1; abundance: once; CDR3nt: TGTGCCAGCAGTCAGGACAGAAACACTGAAGCTTTCTTT; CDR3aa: CASSQDRNTEAFF
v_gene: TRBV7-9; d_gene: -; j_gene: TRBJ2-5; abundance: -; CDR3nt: TGTGCCAGCAGCTTAATCGGAGAGACCCAGTACTTC; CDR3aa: CASSLIGETQYF
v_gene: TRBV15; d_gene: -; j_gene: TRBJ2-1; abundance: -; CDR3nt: TGTGCCACCAGCAGAGGAAGAACAGGGAACTACAATGAGCAGTTCTTC; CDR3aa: CATSRGRTGNYNEQFF
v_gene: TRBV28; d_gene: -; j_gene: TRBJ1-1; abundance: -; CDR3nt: TGTGCCAGCAGTACCCGGAGCGGCAGAGGAGCTTTCTTT; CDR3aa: CASSTRSGRGAFF
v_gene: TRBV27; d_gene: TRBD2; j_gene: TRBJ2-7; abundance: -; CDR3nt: TGTGCCAGCAGTTTATGGGGGGGGACGTACTCCTACGAGCAGTACTTC; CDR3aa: CASSLWGGTYSYEQYF
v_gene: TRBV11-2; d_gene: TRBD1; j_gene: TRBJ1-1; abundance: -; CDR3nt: TGTGCCAGCAGCTTGGGGATAGGGACAGGTCGTATGAACACTGAAGCTTTCTTT; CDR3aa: CASSLGIGTGRMNTEAFF
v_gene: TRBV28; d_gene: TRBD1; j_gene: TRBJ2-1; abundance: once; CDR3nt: TGTGCCAGCAGTTTATCCAGGGGGTGGAATGAGCAGTTCTTC; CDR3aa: CASSLSRGWNEQFF
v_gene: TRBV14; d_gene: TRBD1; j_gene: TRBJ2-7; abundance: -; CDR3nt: TGTGCCAGCAGCGCCTCGGACAGGGGGTACGAGCAGTACTTC; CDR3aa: CASSASDRGYEQYF
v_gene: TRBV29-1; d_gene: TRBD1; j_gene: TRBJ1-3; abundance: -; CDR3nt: TGCAGCGTTGTCGGGGCTTTCGGACAGGCTGGAAACACCATATATTTT; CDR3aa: CSVVGAFGQAGNTIYF
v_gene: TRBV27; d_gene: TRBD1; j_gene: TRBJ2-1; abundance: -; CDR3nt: TGTGCCAGCAGTTCTACAGGGGGCGCTTGGAATGAGCAGTTCTTC; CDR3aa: CASSSTGGAWNEQFF
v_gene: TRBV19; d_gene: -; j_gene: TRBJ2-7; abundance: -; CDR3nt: TGTGCCAGTAGCGCCGTTCTCAGGTCGGAGGGTTACGAGCAGTACTTC; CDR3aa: CASSAVLRSEGYEQYF
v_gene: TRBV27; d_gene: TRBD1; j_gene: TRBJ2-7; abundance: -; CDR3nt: TGTGCCAGCAGTTTCAGGGGGAACTACGAGCAGTACTTC; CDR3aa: CASSFRGNYEQYF
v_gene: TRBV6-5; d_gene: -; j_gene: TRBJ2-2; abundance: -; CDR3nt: TGTGCCAGCAGTTACTCCCCGGGGGCGAACACCGGGGAGCTGTTTTTT; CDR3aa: CASSYSPGANTGELFF
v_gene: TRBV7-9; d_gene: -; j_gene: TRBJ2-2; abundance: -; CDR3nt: TGTGCCAGCAGCTCCCACCCTCCCCCTAGGACCGGGGAGCTGTTTTTT; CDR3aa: CASSSHPPPRTGELFF
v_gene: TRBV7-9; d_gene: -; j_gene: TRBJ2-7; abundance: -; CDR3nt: TGTGCCAGCAGCTTAGCAGCAGGGCCCTACGAGCAGTACTTC; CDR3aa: CASSLAAGPYEQYF
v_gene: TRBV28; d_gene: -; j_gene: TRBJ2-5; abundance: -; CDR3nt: TGTGCCAGCAGCCCCGACAGGAAAGAGACCCAGTACTTC; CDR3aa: CASSPDRKETQYF
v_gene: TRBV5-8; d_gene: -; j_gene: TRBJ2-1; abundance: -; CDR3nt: TGTGCCAGCAGCTTGAGTGGGGGAGGACCCTACAATGAGCAGTTCTTC; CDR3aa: CASSLSGGGPYNEQFF
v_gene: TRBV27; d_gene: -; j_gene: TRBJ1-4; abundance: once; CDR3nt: TGTGCCAGCAGTCAAACTAGTCGTGAAAAACTGTTTTTT; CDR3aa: CASSQTSREKLFF
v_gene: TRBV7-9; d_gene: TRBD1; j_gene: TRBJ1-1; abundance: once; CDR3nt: TGTGCCAGCAGCTCACTCTTGGGACAGGGAGGCACTGAAGCTTTCTTT; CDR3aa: CASSSLLGQGGTEAFF